These T cell receptor beta chains were read from a single sample in a study of follicular helper T cells after annual influenza vaccination. The repertoire was sequenced with immunoSEQ multiplex PCR; TCRdb's copy has only in-frame clones and lacks some. Of fewer than 8,000 clones detected, 75% to 85% appear once; the ten largest clones hold around 0.73%. This material consisted of CXCR5- memory CD4+ T cells sorted from blood, taken on the day of influenza vaccination. The receptors stem from an adult who received the influenza vaccine. The CDR3 runs from the conserved cysteine through the conserved F or W. Each record gives: clone size, D gene, V gene, J gene, CDR3 DNA, CDR3 protein. D genes are given only for firm matches. Rows give clone size only sometimes, using once, few, many, or a class for an expanded clone.

once	-	TRBV4-3	TRBJ2-3	TGCGCCAGCAGCCAAGGAGGGTCAGATACGCAGTATTTT	CASSQGGSDTQYF
-	TRBD2	TRBV9	TRBJ2-3	TGTGCCAGCAGCGTAGGAGGAGCGGGGCTCACAGATACGCAGTATTTT	CASSVGGAGLTDTQYF
-	-	TRBV5-1	TRBJ1-1	TGCGCCAGCAGCTTGGTTAGCTTGAACACTGAAGCTTTCTTT	CASSLVSLNTEAFF
few	-	TRBV18	TRBJ1-2	TGTGCCAGCTCTGCTACGCTAGGGGTGAACTATGGCTACACCTTC	CASSATLGVNYGYTF
-	-	TRBV19	TRBJ1-4	TGTGCCAGTAGTAGGGGATGGGCAGGACCGAATGAAAAACTGTTTTTT	CASSRGWAGPNEKLFF
-	-	TRBV6-1	TRBJ1-5	TGTGCCAGCAGTGAAGGAGGGCAGGGCAATCAGCCCCAGCATTTT	CASSEGGQGNQPQHF
-	-	TRBV29-1	TRBJ1-1	TGCAGCTCAACGGGACAAAGGGACACTGAAGCTTTCTTT	CSSTGQRDTEAFF
-	-	TRBV5-6	TRBJ2-5	TGTGCCAGCAGCCTACAAGAGACCCAGTACTTC	CASSLQETQYF
-	-	TRBV29-1	TRBJ2-5	TGCAGCGTTAGGGCGGGTGGGGAGACCCAGTACTTC	CSVRAGGETQYF
few	-	TRBV2	TRBJ2-7	TGTGCCAGCAGAGGGGGGGCTTCCTCCTACGAGCAGTACTTC	CASRGGASSYEQYF
once	TRBD1	TRBV9	TRBJ2-7	TGTGCCAGCAGCGTAGAGGCTACAGGGGACTACGAGCAGTACTTC	CASSVEATGDYEQYF
-	-	TRBV18	TRBJ2-2	TGTGCCAGCTCACCTCAGATTAATAGGAACACCGGGGAGCTGTTTTTT	CASSPQINRNTGELFF
-	-	TRBV6-5	TRBJ2-2	TGTGCCAGCAGTTACTTCGCTTGGGGGGACGGGGAGCTGTTTTTT	CASSYFAWGDGELFF
-	-	TRBV2	TRBJ1-4	TGTGCCAGCAGGGCAGGGAGTTGGGGTGAAAAACTGTTTTTT	CASRAGSWGEKLFF
once	-	TRBV2	TRBJ2-2	TGTGCCAGCACGGCAGGGGTCACCGGGGAGCTGTTTTTT	CASTAGVTGELFF
-	-	TRBV5-4	TRBJ2-3	TGTGCCAGCAGCTTGGTGGCAGATACGCAGTATTTT	CASSLVADTQYF
-	TRBD2	TRBV18	TRBJ2-3	TGTGCCAGCTCGCCCAGGATTCCGGGACTAGCAAGGGTGGCAGATACGCAGTATTTT	CASSPRIPGLARVADTQYF
-	-	TRBV4-1	TRBJ1-2	TGCGCCAGCAGCCAACAGGGAGGCTACACCTTC	CASSQQGGYTF
-	TRBD2	TRBV11-3	TRBJ2-1	TGTGCCAGCAGCCATCAGACTAGCGGGGGAGGAAAGAATGAGCAGTTCTTC	CASSHQTSGGGKNEQFF
-	TRBD2	TRBV5-5	TRBJ2-5	TGTGCCAGCAGACATGGACTAGGCGGCCCTTGGACCCAGTACTTC	CASRHGLGGPWTQYF
-	-	TRBV10-3	TRBJ1-2	TGTGCCATCAGTGAGTCGACGGGCAGGGCGAGCTATGGCTACACCTTC	CAISESTGRASYGYTF
-	-	TRBV7-3	TRBJ2-1	TGTGCCAGCAGCTTAAGGGGCAGGGATCGTTACAATGAGCAGTTCTTC	CASSLRGRDRYNEQFF
-	-	TRBV5-4	TRBJ1-2	TGTGCCAGCAGCTACAGGGTAGACTATGGCTACACCTTC	CASSYRVDYGYTF
-	-	TRBV7-2	TRBJ1-1	TGTGCCAGCAGCTTAGGTAGGGGCATTGAAGCTTTCTTT	CASSLGRGIEAFF
-	-	TRBV9	TRBJ1-1	TGTGCCAGCAGCGTATCCGGATTGGACACTGAAGCTTTCTTT	CASSVSGLDTEAFF
few	-	TRBV11-2	TRBJ2-7	TGTGCCAGCAGCTTAGTGGCTGGCGCTCACTACGAGCAGTACTTC	CASSLVAGAHYEQYF
few	-	TRBV10-1	TRBJ1-2	TGCGCCAGCAGTGGGCGGATACACTATGGCTACACCTTC	CASSGRIHYGYTF
-	-	TRBV5-5	TRBJ1-2	TGTGCCAGCAGCCCGACAGTAAGTTTACTGAGTGGCTACACCTTC	CASSPTVSLLSGYTF
-	-	TRBV7-9	TRBJ1-5	TGTGCCAGCAGCTTAACGCCAGGCGGGAGTGGCAATCAGCCCCAGCATTTT	CASSLTPGGSGNQPQHF
-	-	TRBV9	TRBJ1-1	TGTGCCAGCAGGAAGATGGGGAGAACTGAAGCTTTCTTT	CASRKMGRTEAFF
-	TRBD2	TRBV19	TRBJ2-5	TGTGCCAGTAGTATTGTTGGGACTAGCGGGAAAGAGACCCAGTACTTC	CASSIVGTSGKETQYF
-	TRBD1	TRBV10-3	TRBJ1-5	TGTGCCATCAGTCCGACAGGGGATGGCAATCAGCCCCAGCATTTT	CAISPTGDGNQPQHF
-	-	TRBV28	TRBJ1-1	TGTGCCAGCAGTCTCAGTCAGGCGGGCAGATCCAAAGCTTTCTTT	CASSLSQAGRSKAFF
few	-	TRBV7-9	TRBJ2-7	TGTGCCAGCAGCTTAGGGTCTCCGGGCGTCTACGAGCAGTACTTC	CASSLGSPGVYEQYF
-	TRBD2	TRBV18	TRBJ2-1	TGTGCCAGCTCACCACCCGGACTAGCGGGGGGGGGAGAGCAGTTCTTC	CASSPPGLAGGGEQFF
few	-	TRBV10-3	TRBJ2-7	TGTGCCATCAGTCTTACCTCCGGACTCACAGCGCAGAACTACGAGCAGTACTTC	CAISLTSGLTAQNYEQYF
-	-	TRBV2	TRBJ2-7	TGTGCCAGCAGTCGTGGGGCGTATTACGAGCAGTACTTC	CASSRGAYYEQYF
-	-	TRBV7-2	TRBJ2-7	TGTGCCAGCAGCTTAATGATAGGCTACGAGCAGTACTTC	CASSLMIGYEQYF
-	TRBD2	TRBV7-7	TRBJ2-1	TGTGCCAGCAGCCTAGGACTAGCGGGGGGCAATGAGCAGTTCTTC	CASSLGLAGGNEQFF
-	TRBD2	TRBV4-1	TRBJ2-5	TGCGCCAGCAGCCAAGATGCGACTAGCGGGGGGGCCAGGGAGACCCAGTACTTC	CASSQDATSGGARETQYF
once	-	TRBV4-2	TRBJ2-1	TGTGCCAGCAGCCAAGGACGGAACAATGAGCAGTTCTTC	CASSQGRNNEQFF
few	-	TRBV27	TRBJ2-7	TGTGCCAGCAGTCCAAGGGACGGCTACGAGCAGTACTTC	CASSPRDGYEQYF
once	TRBD1	TRBV19	TRBJ1-1	TGTGCCAGTAGGGGACAGGGATTCACTGAAGCTTTCTTT	CASRGQGFTEAFF
once	TRBD1	TRBV28	TRBJ2-2	TGTGCCAGCAGTTTAGACAGGGACACCGGGGAGCTGTTTTTT	CASSLDRDTGELFF
-	TRBD2	TRBV7-6	TRBJ2-3	TGTGCCAGCAGCGCACGAGCGGGGGGGGGCACAGATACGCAGTATTTT	CASSARAGGGTDTQYF
-	-	TRBV21-1	TRBJ2-5	TGTGCCAGCAGCAAAGAGACCCAGTACTTC	CASSKETQYF
few	-	TRBV10-2	TRBJ1-2	TGCGCCAGCAGTGACCCGGGACCCAACTATGGCTACACCTTC	CASSDPGPNYGYTF
-	-	TRBV18	TRBJ1-5	TGTGCCAGCTCACCCCAAGGCACAAATCAGCCCCAGCATTTT	CASSPQGTNQPQHF
once	TRBD1	TRBV7-9	TRBJ2-2	TGTGCCAGCAGCTTAAGGGGGCATGTTACCGGGGAGCTGTTTTTT	CASSLRGHVTGELFF
-	TRBD2	TRBV10-3	TRBJ2-3	TGTGCCATCAGTGAAGCGGGGGGTAGCACAGATACGCAGTATTTT	CAISEAGGSTDTQYF
-	-	TRBV6-1	TRBJ1-2	TGTGCCAGCAGTGAAGGTGGGGGTGGCTATGGCTACACCTTC	CASSEGGGGYGYTF
-	-	TRBV7-9	TRBJ1-2	TGTGCCAGCAGCCCTAGGGGAGGGCCTGGCTATGGCTACACCTTC	CASSPRGGPGYGYTF
-	-	TRBV20-1	TRBJ2-3	TGCAGTGCTGGGAGGACAGATACGCAGTATTTT	CSAGRTDTQYF
-	-	TRBV19	TRBJ2-2	TGTGCCAGTAGTAAAGATCCCCGGGCGTACACCGGGGAGCTGTTTTTT	CASSKDPRAYTGELFF
-	-	TRBV7-2	TRBJ2-1	TGTGCCAGCAGCAATAACAGGCGCCCCTCCTACAATGAGCAGTTCTTC	CASSNNRRPSYNEQFF
-	TRBD1	TRBV18	TRBJ1-4	TGTGCCAGCTCACCACCACAGGGGAGGACTAATGAAAAACTGTTTTTT	CASSPPQGRTNEKLFF
-	-	TRBV15	TRBJ2-1	TGTGCCACCAGCAGAGGAGTCGGGGCTAGCTCCTACAATGAGCAGTTCTTC	CATSRGVGASSYNEQFF
-	-	TRBV5-6	TRBJ2-3	TGTGCCAGCAGCCCCGAAGGTTGGTTGGGGACGCAGTATTTT	CASSPEGWLGTQYF
-	-	TRBV14	TRBJ1-1	TGTGCCAGCAGCCGCATCCGGGACACCCCTTTGGCTTTCTTT	CASSRIRDTPLAFF